This T cell receptor (beta chain) was found in a study of blood T cell repertoires in COVID-19. The V gene end was trimmed by 6 bases and the J gene end by 7 bases; junction bases not matched to a gene: 8. Germline V gene lookup returns CDR1 MNHEY and CDR2 SVGAGI. The CDR3 contains 14 residues. Participant reports of clinical history set cohort assignment. In the study's own analysis: Amplification of reference gene primers provided the estimated nucleated cell counts. Repertoires were generated with immunoSEQ multiplex PCR, while TCRdb's copy carries only in-frame clones and drops some. V, J and clone size reflect that table, while D and trimming were determined from the DNA. The data contain about 250,000 clones, roughly 80% of them singletons.

This sequence was found in a man aged 35 to 55 who had been exposed to COVID-19. V gene TRBV6-5 combines with J gene TRBJ1-4, with 7 positions matching TRBD1. Sequencing used PBMCs or T cells enriched from blood (not recorded which). Here the CDR3 reads CASRNARTGEKLFF. As DNA, the CDR3 is TGTGCCAGCAGGAACGCCCGGACAGGTGAAAAACTGTTTTTT.